This TCR beta chain stems from a study of blood T cell repertoires in COVID-19. Study overall: Researchers got acute and convalescent COVID-19 samples from the United States, Italy and Spain. In each case, the material was cDNA or gDNA derived from T cells, B-cell-depleted T cells, or PBMCs.

The CDR3 spans 15 residues. V lost 4 bases, J lost 4 bases, and 7 bases stayed unmatched. Germline V lookup: CDR1 SGHRS, CDR2 YFSETQ. Authors' processing steps: Scientists estimated how many nucleated cells there were by amplifying reference gene primers. Generated by immunoSEQ multiplex PCR, the TCRdb table keeps only in-frame clones and is missing some. From that table come the V and J calls and clone size; the DNA was used to work out D and trimming. The sample lists 140,000 to 150,000 clones, approximately 89% occurring once. This chain uses TRBV5-1 with TRBJ2-4; 8 nucleotides line up with TRBD1. Sequencing was done on a sample of peripheral blood. The TCR comes from a man aged 60 to 69 with active or convalescent COVID-19. CDR3 amino acids: CASSTWTGWKNIQYF. CDR3 bases: TGCGCCAGCAGCACCTGGACAGGGTGGAAAAACATTCAGTACTTC.